This T cell receptor beta chain was profiled in a study of blood T cell repertoires in COVID-19. Overall study context: Some COVID-19 samples were acute and others convalescent; all came from the United States, Italy and Spain. Nucleic acid was either cDNA or gDNA, and it came from T cells, B-cell-depleted T cells, or PBMCs.

Authors' data handling: Estimation of nucleated cell counts was performed using reference gene primer amplification. Repertoires were generated with immunoSEQ multiplex PCR, while TCRdb's copy carries only in-frame clones and drops some. From that table come the V and J calls and clone size; the DNA was used to work out D and trimming. The sample has 280,000 or so clones, 80% to 90% seen once. Sequences were obtained from peripheral blood. The sequence derives from a woman in her fifties or sixties who had recovered from COVID-19.

CDR3 sequence: CAISEVRQGGETQYF. The DNA for the CDR3 is TGTGCCATCAGTGAGGTTCGACAGGGCGGAGAGACCCAGTACTTC. The chain couples TRBV10-3 to TRBJ2-5, with 7 bases identical to TRBD1. J lost 4 bases, V lost 2 bases, and 7 bases had no gene match. There are 15 residues in the CDR3. Germline lookup yields CDR1 ENHRY and CDR2 SYGVKD.